These T cell receptor beta chains were read from a single sample in a study of post-analysis software for immune sequencing data. Using its own MiXCR run on the PCR reads, TCRdb lists one record per CDR3 protein. The sample contains 380,000 or so distinct CDR3 sequences, 30% to 45% of which appear only once. The specimen sequenced was blood. The receptors shown here come from a girl under 18 with multiple sclerosis. CDR3s include the opening cysteine and the closing phenylalanine or tryptophan. D genes are given only for firm matches. Clone size is stated in some rows and not others, as once, few, many or a class when expanded.

V gene	CDR3 length	J gene	clone size	D gene	CDR3 protein	CDR3 DNA
TRBV7-3	13	TRBJ2-1	NA	NA	CASSFRQGGEQFF	TGTGCCAGCAGCTTCAGACAGGGAGGTGAGCAGTTCTTC
TRBV29-1	12	TRBJ2-7	few	NA	CSVLGQSYEQYF	TGCAGCGTCCTAGGACAGTCCTACGAGCAGTACTTC
TRBV25-1	15	TRBJ1-5	NA	NA	CASRRLGHSNQPQHF	TGCGCCAGCAGACGCCTTGGCCATAGCAATCAGCCCCAGCATTTT
TRBV7-9	16	TRBJ1-1	NA	TRBD1	CASSYHSGTGNTEAFF	TGTGCCAGCAGCTATCACTCCGGGACAGGGAACACTGAAGCTTTCTTT
TRBV7-6	13	TRBJ2-7	NA	TRBD1	CASSLGTEHEQYF	TGTGCCAGCAGCCTCGGGACAGAGCACGAGCAGTACTTC
TRBV5-1	14	TRBJ2-7	NA	NA	CASSLNSDSYEQYF	TGCGCCAGCAGCTTGAATTCAGATTCCTACGAGCAGTACTTC
TRBV5-1	16	TRBJ2-7	NA	TRBD1	CASSLAPGQGDYGQYF	TGCGCCAGCAGCTTGGCCCCGGGACAGGGGGACTACGGGCAGTACTTC
TRBV20-1	13	TRBJ2-3	NA	TRBD2	CSAISGSPDTQYF	TGCAGTGCTATTAGCGGGTCCCCAGATACGCAGTATTTT
TRBV3-1	15	TRBJ2-7	NA	NA	CASSQGRQPSYEQYF	TGTGCCAGTAGCCAGGGACGGCAGCCCTCCTACGAGCAGTACTTC
TRBV5-1	15	TRBJ2-2	once	NA	CASSIGRPGTGELFF	TGCGCCAGCAGTATCGGGCGGCCGGGCACCGGGGAGCTGTTTTTT
TRBV20-1	19	TRBJ1-4	few	TRBD1	CSASGGTGTGSTTNEKLFF	TGCAGTGCTAGTGGCGGAACCGGGACAGGGTCAACAACTAATGAAAAACTGTTTTTT
TRBV12-3/TRBV12-4	18	TRBJ2-3	few	TRBD1	CASSLIPPSDRATDTQYF	TGTGCCAGCAGTTTAATCCCTCCATCCGACAGGGCCACAGATACGCAGTATTTT
TRBV5-1	16	TRBJ2-6	few	NA	CASSADIPSGANVLTF	TGCGCCAGCAGCGCTGACATCCCCTCTGGGGCCAACGTCCTGACTTTC
TRBV7-3	14	TRBJ1-1	NA	NA	CVSSSGGVGTEAFF	TGTGTCAGCAGCTCGGGGGGGGTTGGGACTGAAGCTTTCTTT
TRBV2	18	TRBJ2-4	NA	TRBD1	CASIEGPGTGGSKNIQYF	TGTGCCAGCATCGAAGGACCTGGGACAGGGGGTTCCAAAAACATTCAGTACTTC
TRBV12-3/TRBV12-4	16	TRBJ2-3	NA	NA	CASSLGSRLFEDTQYF	TGTGCCAGCAGTTTAGGTTCCAGGCTTTTTGAAGATACGCAGTATTTT
TRBV28	14	TRBJ2-7	few	TRBD2	CASTGGTVSYEQYF	TGTGCCAGCACCGGGGGGACGGTTTCCTACGAGCAGTACTTC
TRBV10-3	15	TRBJ1-1	NA	TRBD1	CAISPGQHSGSEAFF	TGTGCCATCAGTCCGGGACAGCACTCGGGTTCAGAAGCTTTCTTT
TRBV13	13	TRBJ1-1	NA	TRBD1	CASLRQGWTEAFF	TGTGCCAGCTTGAGACAGGGGTGGACTGAAGCTTTCTTT
TRBV20-1	16	TRBJ2-4	NA	NA	CSATKGKQGAKNIQYF	TGCAGTGCTACGAAAGGAAAACAGGGAGCCAAAAACATTCAGTACTTC
TRBV15	15	TRBJ2-7	many	TRBD1	CATSRDWDSHYEQYF	TGTGCCACCAGCAGAGATTGGGACAGCCACTACGAGCAGTACTTC
TRBV7-9	17	TRBJ2-6	once	TRBD1	CASSWGQGAHGANVLTF	TGTGCCAGCAGCTGGGGCCAGGGGGCGCATGGGGCCAACGTCCTGACTTTC
TRBV12-3/TRBV12-4	8	TRBJ1-1	few	NA	CASTEAFF	TGTGCCAGCACTGAAGCTTTCTTT
TRBV7-8	14	TRBJ1-6	NA	NA	CASSLQGHNSPLHF	TGTGCCAGCAGCTTACAGGGGCATAATTCACCCCTCCACTTT
TRBV4-3	15	TRBJ2-1	few	NA	CASSQNELTDNEQFF	TGCGCCAGCAGCCAGAACGAACTGACAGACAATGAGCAGTTCTTC
TRBV3-1	14	TRBJ2-7	NA	TRBD1	CASSLRTGLDEQYF	TGTGCCAGCAGCCTCCGGACAGGGCTGGACGAGCAGTACTTC
TRBV7-2	16	TRBJ1-5	NA	TRBD1	CASSLETGGLYQPQHF	TGTGCCAGCAGCTTGGAGACAGGGGGATTATATCAGCCCCAGCATTTT
TRBV7-9	12	TRBJ1-4	NA	NA	CASSFAGEKLFF	TGTGCCAGCAGCTTTGCTGGTGAAAAACTGTTTTTT